This T cell receptor (beta chain) was documented in a study of cytomegalovirus exposure and HLA in healthy donors. Study background: The 120 or so validation repertoires were reported in a later analysis to have been generated on the same platform as the roughly 670 first-cohort repertoires.

Study findings and constraints: Cytomegalovirus association was listed for about 150 TCR beta chains.

Libraries were prepared by immunoSEQ multiplex PCR; TCRdb keeps only in-frame clonotypes and omits some of them. The sample comprises 150,000 to 170,000 clones, around 88% of which are singletons, and about a fifth rests with the top ten. This clone has only one observation. No antigen is known for it. Trimming took 4 bases from V and 5 from J, leaving 20 bases between them. The germline V gene has CDR1 MNHNY and CDR2 SVGAGI (reference sequence). The CDR3 is 16 amino acids. The sample taken for sequencing was PBMCs. This sequence was found in a man younger than 30 in good health and CMV-seropositive. The chain carries TRBV6-6 and TRBJ2-5; possibly TRBD2 for D (5 bases). In DNA, the CDR3 is TGTGCCAGCAGTTCAATCTCCGGTGATGAGGGCGAGACCCAGTACTTC. Encoded protein: CASSSISGDEGETQYF.